This is a list of T cell receptor beta chains from one sample in a study of shared clonotypes between healthy human individuals. Here immunoSEQ multiplex PCR was the method, and the copy in TCRdb shows in-frame clones only, minus some. The sample has about 2 million clones, 90% to 95% seen once. Sequenced: naive CD4+ T cells sorted from blood. These receptors were taken from a man aged 18 to 30 in good health. Both conserved end residues are part of each CDR3. Each record gives: D gene, V gene, clone size, J gene, CDR3 DNA, CDR3 protein. The D gene is left open where the match is weak. Clone size appears in some rows only: once, few, many, or a class for an expanded clone.

-	TRBV6-1	once	TRBJ2-7	TGTGCCAGCAGAGGGGGGGCGGATATCCACGAGCAGTACTTC	CASRGGADIHEQYF
TRBD2	TRBV15	-	TRBJ2-1	TGTGCCACCAGCAGAGGTCCGGGAGGGCCCTCCGATGAGCAGTTCTTC	CATSRGPGGPSDEQFF
-	TRBV5-1	once	TRBJ1-2	TGCGCCAGCAGCACGGCTTGGGGACAAACGACCTTC	CASSTAWGQTTF
-	TRBV4-2	-	TRBJ1-6	TGTGCCAGCAGCTTAGTAGGGCCAGGGGATTCACCCCTCCACTTT	CASSLVGPGDSPLHF
-	TRBV4-1	-	TRBJ1-3	TGCGCCAGCAGCCAAGGGAGCTCTGGAAACACCATATATTTT	CASSQGSSGNTIYF
-	TRBV18	-	TRBJ2-3	TGTGCCAGCTCACCACTGGCAGGGGCAACAGATACGCAGTATTTT	CASSPLAGATDTQYF
-	TRBV19	-	TRBJ1-5	TGTGCCAGTAGTATAGGGGGGAGAGGGCAGCCCCAGCATTTT	CASSIGGRGQPQHF
-	TRBV21-1	-	TRBJ2-1	TGTGCCAGCAGACCCGGGACGGACAATGAGCAGTTCTTC	CASRPGTDNEQFF
-	TRBV18	-	TRBJ2-6	TGTGCCAACGCGGGACAGACCCTCTCTGGGGCCAACGTCCTGACTTTC	CANAGQTLSGANVLTF
TRBD1	TRBV6-5	-	TRBJ2-2	TGTGCCATTTCCCGGGACAGGGTCGGCACCGGGGAGCTGTTTTTT	CAISRDRVGTGELFF
-	TRBV5-4	-	TRBJ2-7	TGTGCCAGCAGCTTGGGTCGGTACGAGCAGTACTTC	CASSLGRYEQYF
-	TRBV30	once	TRBJ2-5	TGTGCCTGGAAGGATGGGGCGTACATGGCCTTGCAGGCAGAGACCCAGTACTTC	CAWKDGAYMALQAETQYF
TRBD1	TRBV2	-	TRBJ2-7	TGTGCCAGCAGTGAGGACAGGGGGCGATCCGAGCAGTACTTC	CASSEDRGRSEQYF
-	TRBV9	-	TRBJ2-1	TGTGCCAGCAGCGAAGGGAATGAGCAGTTCTTC	CASSEGNEQFF
-	TRBV6-4	-	TRBJ1-4	TGTGCCAGCAGTGCCCGGGGTCGGGAGAATGAAAAACTGTTTTTT	CASSARGRENEKLFF
-	TRBV15	-	TRBJ2-5	TGTGCCACCAGCAGAGGCAGGAACGGAGAGACCCAGTACTTC	CATSRGRNGETQYF
-	TRBV9	-	TRBJ2-7	TGTGCCAGCAGCGTAGGTCCAGGGGGGCCTCCCTCCTACGAGCAGTACTTC	CASSVGPGGPPSYEQYF
-	TRBV11-3	-	TRBJ2-1	TGTGCCAGCAGCTCCGGACTAAACAATGAGCAGTTCTTC	CASSSGLNNEQFF
-	TRBV6-5	-	TRBJ1-6	TGTGCCAGCAGTTACGTTAATTCACCCCTCCACTTT	CASSYVNSPLHF
TRBD2	TRBV5-1	-	TRBJ2-7	TGCGCCAGCAGCTTGGGTAGCGGGGGTACCGTCGAGAACTTC	CASSLGSGGTVENF
TRBD2	TRBV2	-	TRBJ2-2	TGTGCCAGCAGGCGGCTAGCGGGAGGTTCGAACACCGGGGAGCTGTTTTTT	CASRRLAGGSNTGELFF
TRBD1	TRBV6-1	-	TRBJ1-4	TGTGCCAGCACCCAGGGGGGGGCTAATGAAAAACTGTTTTTT	CASTQGGANEKLFF
TRBD1	TRBV6-6	-	TRBJ1-5	TGTGCCAGCAGGGGGACAGGGAGCAATCAGCCCCAGCATTTT	CASRGTGSNQPQHF
-	TRBV4-1	-	TRBJ1-6	TGCGCCAGCAGCCAAGCGGATAGTCAGTCCGGGGACAATTCACCCCTCCACTTT	CASSQADSQSGDNSPLHF
-	TRBV5-6	-	TRBJ1-5	TGTGCCAGCAGCTTGAGGCTTCGTGGGGAGCCCCAGCATTTT	CASSLRLRGEPQHF
-	TRBV5-1	-	TRBJ2-1	TGCGCCAGCAGCTTGGGACCCCAGGGGCTCAGCTCCTACAATGAGCAGTTCTTC	CASSLGPQGLSSYNEQFF
TRBD1	TRBV5-1	once	TRBJ1-1	TGCGCCAGCAGTCCACAGGGGGAGAACACTGAAGCTTTCTTT	CASSPQGENTEAFF
TRBD1	TRBV6-1	-	TRBJ2-7	TGTGCCAGCACGGACAGGGAATCCCTCGACGAGCAGTACTTC	CASTDRESLDEQYF
-	TRBV29-1	-	TRBJ2-7	TGCAGCGTTAAACAGGGATCCTCCTACGAGCAGTACTTC	CSVKQGSSYEQYF
-	TRBV9	-	TRBJ2-1	TGTGCCAGCAGCGTGGGACGAGGAAACTTCAATGAGCAGTTCTTC	CASSVGRGNFNEQFF
TRBD2	TRBV9	-	TRBJ2-2	TGTGCCAGCAGCCCTCCCGGGACTATCACCGGGGAGCTGTTTTTT	CASSPPGTITGELFF
-	TRBV4-2	many	TRBJ2-3	TGTGCCAGCAGCCAAGGCGGGGAAAGCACAGATACGCAGTATTTT	CASSQGGESTDTQYF
-	TRBV7-2	-	TRBJ1-5	TGTGCCAGCAGCTTATCCTTGAATCAGCCCCAGCATTTT	CASSLSLNQPQHF
TRBD2	TRBV19	-	TRBJ2-7	TGTGCCAGTAGTCCCCGGACTAGCGGGAGAGTCTACGAGCAGTACTTC	CASSPRTSGRVYEQYF
-	TRBV25-1	-	TRBJ2-7	TGTGCCAGCACTCAGGCAGGGAACATCTACGAGCAGTACTTC	CASTQAGNIYEQYF
-	TRBV10-3	-	TRBJ2-5	TGTGCCATCGGGGGCCTAGCGGAGACCCAGTACTTC	CAIGGLAETQYF
-	TRBV5-3	-	TRBJ1-2	TGTGCCAGAAGCCACCCACCGGTCACCGTTGGATATGGCTACACCTTC	CARSHPPVTVGYGYTF
-	TRBV29-1	-	TRBJ1-5	TGCAGCGTTCCTGGGCGCGGGAGGCAGCCCCAGCATTTT	CSVPGRGRQPQHF
-	TRBV7-2	-	TRBJ2-3	TGTGCCAGCAGCTTAGCTCGGGGCTCTAGCACAGATACGCAGTATTTT	CASSLARGSSTDTQYF
-	TRBV5-1	-	TRBJ2-3	TGCGCCAGCAGCTTGGTCGGGGCTTCTACAGATACGCAGTATTTT	CASSLVGASTDTQYF
TRBD1	TRBV7-9	-	TRBJ1-2	TGTGCCAGCAGCTTAGGTGGACAGGCTAACTATGGCTACACCTTC	CASSLGGQANYGYTF
-	TRBV14	few	TRBJ1-4	TGTGCCAGCAGCTCGGGAGCTAATGAAAAACTGTTTTTT	CASSSGANEKLFF
-	TRBV7-9	-	TRBJ1-4	TGTGCCAGCAGCTTAGCGGGGAGGGCTAATGAAAAACTGTTTTTT	CASSLAGRANEKLFF
-	TRBV7-7	-	TRBJ2-5	TGTGCTAGCAGCTTAACTGGGAAGCAAGAGACCCAGTACTTC	CASSLTGKQETQYF
-	TRBV4-1	-	TRBJ1-1	TGCGCCAGCAGCCAAGAGATGGTGCTGCTCTTTGAAGCTTTCTTT	CASSQEMVLLFEAFF
-	TRBV6-5	once	TRBJ2-2	TGTGCCAGCAGTTACCAAGGTTTAACCGGGGAGCTGTTTTTT	CASSYQGLTGELFF
-	TRBV28	-	TRBJ1-3	TGTGCCAGCAGTTCTAGTGCTTCTGGAAACACCATATATTTT	CASSSSASGNTIYF
TRBD2	TRBV6-5	-	TRBJ2-7	TGTGCCAGCAGTTACAGCATAGCGGGAGGCTCCTACGAGCAGTACTTC	CASSYSIAGGSYEQYF
-	TRBV7-9	once	TRBJ1-4	TGTGCCACGGTTCGGGCAGGGATTAATGAAAAACTGTTTTTT	CATVRAGINEKLFF
-	TRBV27	-	TRBJ2-7	TGTGCCAGCCAGAGGGGGGGCGGACCTGCCTACGAGCAGTACTTC	CASQRGGGPAYEQYF
-	TRBV5-1	-	TRBJ2-5	TGCGCCAGCAGCCACGGGGAGACCCAGTACTTC	CASSHGETQYF
-	TRBV7-8	once	TRBJ1-2	TGTGCCAGCAGCCCATCGTGGACACATTTAGGCTACACCTTC	CASSPSWTHLGYTF